The rows below give T cell receptor beta chains drawn from one sample of a study of blood T cell repertoires in COVID-19. TCRdb keeps only in-frame clones here, not all; method: immunoSEQ multiplex PCR. The repertoire includes around 300,000 clones, about nine tenths of them detected once, and around 1.7% sits in the top ten. Sequences were obtained from PBMCs or T cells enriched from blood (not recorded which). Source of these receptors: a woman aged 40 to 50 who had recovered from COVID-19. The CDR3 runs from the conserved cysteine through the conserved F or W. D genes are given only for firm matches. For some rows the clone size is stated as once, few or many, or as a class when expanded; others skip it.

V	size	D	J	length	CDR3	DNA
TRBV7-9	NA	TRBD1	TRBJ1-1	16	CASSGSQGQVNTEAFF	TGTGCCAGCAGCGGGTCTCAAGGACAGGTGAACACTGAAGCTTTCTTT
TRBV7-9	NA	NA	TRBJ1-5	16	CASSLTSGGGSQPQHF	TGTGCCAGCAGCTTAACTAGTGGGGGCGGAAGCCAGCCCCAGCATTTT
TRBV27	NA	TRBD1	TRBJ2-3	17	CASSHQQGAPLTDTQYF	TGTGCCAGCAGTCACCAACAGGGGGCTCCGCTCACAGATACGCAGTATTTT
TRBV6-1	NA	NA	TRBJ1-6	15	CASSEKSQKNSPLHF	TGTGCCAGCAGTGAAAAGTCCCAGAAGAATTCACCCCTCCACTTT
TRBV1	NA	NA	TRBJ2-3	17	CTSSRPRLAGGIDTQYF	TGCACCAGCAGCCGCCCCCGACTAGCGGGAGGGATAGATACGCAGTATTTT
TRBV15	NA	TRBD1	TRBJ1-4	14	CATSLTGFGEKLFF	TGTGCCACCAGCCTGACAGGGTTCGGTGAAAAACTGTTTTTT
TRBV6-1	NA	TRBD1	TRBJ1-1	15	CASSDPRQGLTEAFF	TGTGCCAGCAGTGACCCCAGACAGGGTCTAACTGAAGCTTTCTTT
TRBV27	NA	TRBD1	TRBJ1-5	15	CASKHLGTDNQPQHF	TGTGCCAGCAAGCACCTTGGGACAGACAATCAGCCCCAGCATTTT
TRBV19	NA	TRBD2	TRBJ2-5	18	CASSSHAPAGAPQETQYF	TGTGCCAGTAGTTCGCACGCCCCCGCGGGAGCCCCTCAAGAGACCCAGTACTTC
TRBV18	NA	TRBD2	TRBJ2-7	14	CASSPPGLTHEQYF	TGTGCCAGCTCACCACCGGGACTAACCCACGAGCAGTACTTC
TRBV5-1	NA	TRBD2	TRBJ2-3	18	CASSLNPGTSGGSDTQYF	TGCGCCAGCAGCTTGAACCCGGGGACTAGCGGGGGATCAGATACGCAGTATTTT
TRBV4-2	once	NA	TRBJ2-1	14	CASSLPGGSHEQFF	TGTGCCAGCAGCCTCCCAGGGGGGTCCCATGAGCAGTTCTTC
TRBV19	NA	NA	TRBJ1-2	13	CASSPGQIWGYTF	TGTGCCAGTAGTCCAGGACAGATTTGGGGCTACACCTTC
TRBV20-1	NA	TRBD2	TRBJ2-7	11	CSASGRAGQYF	TGCAGTGCTAGCGGGAGGGCCGGGCAGTACTTC
TRBV4-2	NA	TRBD2	TRBJ2-3	17	CASSQGQAGGLTDTQYF	TGTGCCAGCAGCCAAGGTCAAGCGGGGGGACTCACAGATACGCAGTATTTT
TRBV6-5	NA	TRBD1	TRBJ1-2	15	CASRGGGQGVHGYTF	TGTGCCAGCAGAGGGGGGGGACAGGGCGTCCATGGCTACACCTTC
TRBV18	NA	NA	TRBJ2-7	13	CASSLTTRAEQYF	TGTGCCAGCTCACTGACTACAAGGGCCGAGCAGTACTTC
TRBV11-2	NA	TRBD1	TRBJ1-1	16	CASSFRQGVPNTEAFF	TGTGCCAGCAGCTTCCGACAGGGGGTACCGAACACTGAAGCTTTCTTT
TRBV5-1	NA	TRBD2	TRBJ2-1	14	CASSVGTSGNEQFF	TGCGCCAGCAGCGTCGGGACTAGCGGCAATGAGCAGTTCTTC
TRBV7-2	NA	NA	TRBJ1-1	11	CASSPSQVAFF	TGTGCCAGCAGCCCCTCACAGGTAGCTTTCTTT
TRBV30	NA	TRBD2	TRBJ2-5	15	CAWSVTGGPWETQYF	TGTGCCTGGAGTGTGACGGGGGGGCCTTGGGAGACCCAGTACTTC
TRBV5-1	NA	TRBD1	TRBJ1-2	14	CASSLGQMNYGYTF	TGCGCCAGCAGCCTGGGACAGATGAACTATGGCTACACCTTC
TRBV3-1/TRBV3-2	NA	TRBD2	TRBJ2-7	15	CASSPLLAGGHEQYF	TGTGCCAGCAGCCCGCTACTAGCGGGAGGGCACGAGCAGTACTTC
TRBV5-1	NA	NA	TRBJ1-5	15	CASSAVGGANQPQHF	TGCGCCAGCAGCGCAGTCGGGGGTGCCAATCAGCCCCAGCATTTT
TRBV11-3	NA	NA	TRBJ2-1	13	CASSALGAGEQFF	TGTGCCAGCAGCGCGCTGGGGGCTGGTGAGCAGTTCTTC
TRBV4-1	NA	NA	TRBJ1-4	15	CASSQAGHFNEKLFF	TGCGCCAGCAGCCAAGCGGGACATTTTAATGAAAAACTGTTTTTT
TRBV5-1	NA	NA	TRBJ2-1	15	CASSPEGARWNEQFF	TGCGCCAGCAGCCCAGAAGGGGCGCGGTGGAATGAGCAGTTCTTC
TRBV4-1	NA	NA	TRBJ1-3	21	CASSQDLGFRRTQRQRNTIYF	TGCGCCAGCAGCCAAGATTTGGGGTTCAGGAGGACCCAAAGGCAAAGAAACACCATATATTTT
TRBV27	once	NA	TRBJ1-4	16	CASSPLGAGVAEKLFF	TGTGCCAGCAGCCCCCTCGGGGCAGGGGTTGCTGAAAAACTGTTTTTT
TRBV7-3	NA	NA	TRBJ2-7	15	CASSPTAGRSYEQYF	TGTGCCAGCAGCCCAACAGCGGGCCGCTCCTACGAGCAGTACTTC
TRBV10-3	NA	TRBD1	TRBJ2-7	13	CAISAGQGYEQYF	TGTGCCATCAGTGCGGGACAGGGTTACGAGCAGTACTTC
TRBV20-1	once	NA	TRBJ1-2	11	CSARNREGYTF	TGCAGTGCCCGAAACCGCGAGGGCTACACCTTC
TRBV12-3/TRBV12-4	once	NA	TRBJ2-5	12	CASSFAGETQYF	TGTGCCAGCAGTTTCGCAGGAGAGACCCAGTACTTC
TRBV2	few	NA	TRBJ1-2	13	CASSVAAGYGYTF	TGTGCCAGCAGTGTGGCAGCGGGGTATGGCTACACCTTC
TRBV4-3	NA	TRBD2	TRBJ2-7	15	CVSVAGSGDSYEQYF	TGCGTCAGCGTGGCGGGTAGCGGGGATTCCTACGAGCAGTACTTC
TRBV9	NA	NA	TRBJ1-2	14	CASSVGTGHYGYTF	TGTGCCAGCAGCGTAGGAACAGGACACTATGGCTACACCTTC
TRBV5-4	few	TRBD1	TRBJ2-1	15	CASREGQLNYNEQFF	TGTGCCAGCCGAGAGGGACAGCTGAACTACAATGAGCAGTTCTTC
TRBV5-1	NA	NA	TRBJ1-4	17	CASSRRLQRTTNEKLFF	TGCGCCAGCAGCCGACGGCTACAGAGAACAACTAATGAAAAACTGTTTTTT
TRBV6-2/TRBV6-3	NA	TRBD1	TRBJ1-2	15	CASRQGIGGGYGYTF	TGTGCCAGCCGCCAGGGGATAGGGGGCGGCTATGGCTACACCTTC
TRBV29-1	NA	TRBD1	TRBJ2-7	13	CSVDLGDSYEQYF	TGCAGCGTGGACCTTGGGGACAGCTACGAGCAGTACTTC
TRBV18	once	NA	TRBJ2-1	15	CASSPGGRSQTEQFF	TGTGCCAGCTCACCAGGAGGGAGAAGTCAGACTGAGCAGTTCTTC
TRBV6-5	NA	NA	TRBJ1-5	15	CASSRSQGNNQPQHF	TGTGCCAGCAGCCGAAGCCAGGGAAACAATCAGCCCCAGCATTTT
TRBV9	NA	NA	TRBJ1-1	17	CASSVNAGPYMNTEAFF	TGTGCCAGCAGCGTAAATGCGGGGCCCTACATGAACACTGAAGCTTTCTTT
TRBV19	NA	TRBD2	TRBJ2-7	15	CASKGGLALSFEQYF	TGTGCCAGCAAAGGGGGACTAGCCCTCTCTTTCGAGCAGTACTTC
TRBV5-4	NA	NA	TRBJ1-2	13	CASSLDSFYGYTF	TGTGCCAGCAGCCTGGACAGCTTCTATGGCTACACCTTC
TRBV7-2	NA	NA	TRBJ2-1	16	CASSRYRAEAYNEQFF	TGTGCCAGCAGCCGTTATCGGGCGGAGGCCTACAATGAGCAGTTCTTC
TRBV7-6	NA	TRBD1	TRBJ1-6	16	CASSPELGQADSPLHF	TGTGCCAGCAGCCCCGAGTTGGGACAGGCCGATTCACCCCTCCACTTT
TRBV3-1/TRBV3-2	NA	TRBD1	TRBJ1-2	14	CASSLLDRGYGYTF	TGTGCCAGCAGCCTCCTAGACAGGGGCTATGGCTACACCTTC
TRBV6-4	NA	TRBD1	TRBJ2-2	16	CASSPFGQGSAGELFF	TGTGCCAGCAGTCCTTTCGGACAGGGCTCCGCCGGGGAGCTGTTTTTT
TRBV30	NA	TRBD1	TRBJ1-2	14	CAWNGDRFNYGYTF	TGTGCCTGGAACGGGGACAGGTTTAACTATGGCTACACCTTC
TRBV7-2	once	NA	TRBJ2-7	16	CASSPEPLGFSYEQYF	TGTGCCAGCAGCCCCGAGCCCCTTGGTTTCTCCTACGAGCAGTACTTC
TRBV9	NA	TRBD2	TRBJ2-1	16	CASSRQTSGGWNEQFF	TGTGCCAGCAGCCGACAGACTAGCGGGGGTTGGAATGAGCAGTTCTTC
TRBV27	NA	TRBD2	TRBJ2-7	13	CASSPTSGFQQYF	TGTGCCAGCAGTCCGACTAGCGGCTTTCAGCAGTACTTC
TRBV4-1	many	NA	TRBJ2-1	17	CASSQDPPAVSYNEQFF	TGCGCCAGCAGCCAAGATCCCCCAGCGGTGTCCTACAATGAGCAGTTCTTC